Listed below are T cell receptor beta chains from one sample, sequenced in a study of shared clonotypes between healthy human individuals. TCRdb keeps only in-frame clones here, not all; method: immunoSEQ multiplex PCR. The sample records about 600,000 clones, 98% being singletons. The sample comprised naive CD8+ T cells sorted from blood. The receptors derive from a man aged 25 to 45 in good health. Both conserved end residues are part of each CDR3. D genes are given only for firm matches. A clone size is listed for some rows: how often the clone was seen (once, few, many), or a class if it is expanded.

v_call: TRBV5-1
clone_size: .
d_call: .
j_call: TRBJ2-7
cdr3_nt: TGCGCCAGCAGCCTAGACAGAGGCTACGAGCAGTACTTC
cdr3_aa: CASSLDRGYEQYF

v_call: TRBV27
clone_size: .
d_call: .
j_call: TRBJ2-7
cdr3_nt: TGTGCCAGCAGTCCCCTTTTGCCGGCAGGCGTCGAGCAGTACTTC
cdr3_aa: CASSPLLPAGVEQYF

v_call: TRBV4-1
clone_size: .
d_call: .
j_call: TRBJ1-2
cdr3_nt: TGCGCCAGCAGCCTAAGCCAGGGCGCCTATGGCTACACCTTC
cdr3_aa: CASSLSQGAYGYTF

v_call: TRBV10-3
clone_size: .
d_call: .
j_call: TRBJ2-7
cdr3_nt: TGTGCCATCAGTGAGTATCGAGGCTCAGCAGACTACGAGCAGTACTTC
cdr3_aa: CAISEYRGSADYEQYF

v_call: TRBV7-2
clone_size: .
d_call: TRBD2
j_call: TRBJ2-3
cdr3_nt: TGTGCCAGCAGCTTAGGCCCGTGGACTAGCGGGAGATGGACAGATACGCAGTATTTT
cdr3_aa: CASSLGPWTSGRWTDTQYF

v_call: TRBV5-1
clone_size: .
d_call: TRBD1
j_call: TRBJ1-2
cdr3_nt: TGCGCCAGCAGCGGGGACAGGAACTATGGCTACACCTTC
cdr3_aa: CASSGDRNYGYTF

v_call: TRBV28
clone_size: .
d_call: .
j_call: TRBJ2-1
cdr3_nt: TGTGCCAGCAGATCTCGAGGTGGCGAGCAGTTCTTC
cdr3_aa: CASRSRGGEQFF

v_call: TRBV6-5
clone_size: .
d_call: .
j_call: TRBJ2-2
cdr3_nt: TGTGCCAGCAGTGGAACGGGAAACACCGGGGAGCTGTTTTTT
cdr3_aa: CASSGTGNTGELFF

v_call: TRBV27
clone_size: .
d_call: .
j_call: TRBJ2-2
cdr3_nt: TGTGCCAGCAGTTTTCTGGCGGGCCTCACCGGGGAGCTGTTTTTT
cdr3_aa: CASSFLAGLTGELFF

v_call: TRBV28
clone_size: .
d_call: TRBD1
j_call: TRBJ2-1
cdr3_nt: TGTGCCAGCAGTTGGGACAGGGGTTACAATGAGCAGTTCTTC
cdr3_aa: CASSWDRGYNEQFF

v_call: TRBV29-1
clone_size: .
d_call: .
j_call: TRBJ2-5
cdr3_nt: TGCAGCGTTGAACTCCGGGGGTTCCAAGAGACCCAGTACTTC
cdr3_aa: CSVELRGFQETQYF

v_call: TRBV28
clone_size: .
d_call: .
j_call: TRBJ1-5
cdr3_nt: TGTGCCAGCAGTTTCGCTGGGCCCCAGCATTTT
cdr3_aa: CASSFAGPQHF

v_call: TRBV10-3
clone_size: once
d_call: TRBD2
j_call: TRBJ2-2
cdr3_nt: TGTGCCATCAGTGAGTTATCGGGACTAGCGGGAAATCCGAACACCGGGGAGCTGTTTTTT
cdr3_aa: CAISELSGLAGNPNTGELFF

v_call: TRBV7-6
clone_size: .
d_call: TRBD2
j_call: TRBJ2-1
cdr3_nt: TGTGCCAGCAGCTTCCGACTAGCGGGAGCTCTCGACAATGAGCAGTTCTTC
cdr3_aa: CASSFRLAGALDNEQFF

v_call: TRBV30
clone_size: .
d_call: .
j_call: TRBJ2-7
cdr3_nt: TGTGCCTGGAGTATAGCGGCTAGCTCCTACGAGCAGTACTTC
cdr3_aa: CAWSIAASSYEQYF

v_call: TRBV7-9
clone_size: .
d_call: TRBD1
j_call: TRBJ2-7
cdr3_nt: TGTGCCAGCAGCGTAGGCGGACAGGGAATCTCCTACGAGCAGTACTTC
cdr3_aa: CASSVGGQGISYEQYF

v_call: TRBV13
clone_size: once
d_call: TRBD1
j_call: TRBJ2-7
cdr3_nt: TGTGCCAGCAGCTTAAGGACAGGGGCCAACGAGCAGTACTTC
cdr3_aa: CASSLRTGANEQYF

v_call: TRBV27
clone_size: .
d_call: .
j_call: TRBJ2-3
cdr3_nt: TGTGCCAGCAGTTTTGATGCCGGACTGGGGACGCAGTATTTT
cdr3_aa: CASSFDAGLGTQYF

v_call: TRBV30
clone_size: .
d_call: .
j_call: TRBJ2-7
cdr3_nt: TGTGCCTGGAGGGACTCAATCTACGAGCAGTACTTC
cdr3_aa: CAWRDSIYEQYF

v_call: TRBV5-1
clone_size: few
d_call: TRBD1
j_call: TRBJ2-7
cdr3_nt: TGCGCCAGCAGCTGGACAGGGGGCGTCTCCTACGAGCAGTACTTC
cdr3_aa: CASSWTGGVSYEQYF

v_call: TRBV2
clone_size: .
d_call: .
j_call: TRBJ1-2
cdr3_nt: TGTGCCAGCAGGCCCAATGGCTACACCTTC
cdr3_aa: CASRPNGYTF

v_call: TRBV11-2
clone_size: .
d_call: TRBD2
j_call: TRBJ2-3
cdr3_nt: TGTGCCAGCAGAGTCGGGACTAGCGGGAGTTATGATACGCAGTATTTT
cdr3_aa: CASRVGTSGSYDTQYF

v_call: TRBV27
clone_size: .
d_call: TRBD2
j_call: TRBJ2-7
cdr3_nt: TGTGCCAGCAGTCTCAGGGGACTAGCATTCGACGAGCAGTACTTC
cdr3_aa: CASSLRGLAFDEQYF

v_call: TRBV9
clone_size: .
d_call: TRBD2
j_call: TRBJ2-1
cdr3_nt: TGTGCCAGCAGCGCATACTCTAGCGGGTGGGGTGAGCAGTTCTTC
cdr3_aa: CASSAYSSGWGEQFF

v_call: TRBV29-1
clone_size: once
d_call: .
j_call: TRBJ1-1
cdr3_nt: TGCAGCGTAGTTCCTTACGGGAAGAACACTGAAGCTTTCTTT
cdr3_aa: CSVVPYGKNTEAFF

v_call: TRBV7-9
clone_size: .
d_call: .
j_call: TRBJ2-1
cdr3_nt: TGTGCCAGCAGCTTAGCAGGGGGGGACAGTTCCTACAATGAGCAGTTCTTC
cdr3_aa: CASSLAGGDSSYNEQFF

v_call: TRBV11-3
clone_size: .
d_call: TRBD1
j_call: TRBJ2-1
cdr3_nt: TGTGCCAGCAGCTCGGGACAGGGGATCAGTGGTGAGCAGTTCTTC
cdr3_aa: CASSSGQGISGEQFF

v_call: TRBV5-6
clone_size: once
d_call: .
j_call: TRBJ2-7
cdr3_nt: TGTGCCAGCAGCTTGGCCGCGACCTACGAGCAGTACTTC
cdr3_aa: CASSLAATYEQYF

v_call: TRBV28
clone_size: once
d_call: .
j_call: TRBJ2-7
cdr3_nt: TGTGCCAGCAGTCCGGGACTTGAGACGGCCGAGCAGTACTTC
cdr3_aa: CASSPGLETAEQYF

v_call: TRBV4-1
clone_size: .
d_call: TRBD2
j_call: TRBJ2-7
cdr3_nt: TGCGCCAGCAGCCAAGAGACGGGACTAGGACTTCACGAGCAGTACTTC
cdr3_aa: CASSQETGLGLHEQYF

v_call: TRBV7-3
clone_size: .
d_call: TRBD1
j_call: TRBJ2-7
cdr3_nt: TGTGCCAGCAGCTTAAGCCCAGGGGGCTCCTACGAGCAGTACTTC
cdr3_aa: CASSLSPGGSYEQYF

v_call: TRBV27
clone_size: .
d_call: .
j_call: TRBJ2-7
cdr3_nt: TGTGCCAGCAGCGCCCAGGACTCCTACGAGCAGTACTTC
cdr3_aa: CASSAQDSYEQYF

v_call: TRBV6-1
clone_size: .
d_call: .
j_call: TRBJ1-5
cdr3_nt: TGTGCCAGCAGTGAAAATCAGCCCCAGCATTTT
cdr3_aa: CASSENQPQHF

v_call: TRBV7-3
clone_size: .
d_call: TRBD2
j_call: TRBJ2-2
cdr3_nt: TGTGCCAGCAGCTTAAATCCACCCGGGACTAGCGGGAGGGCCGTTAAGGGCAACGGGGAGCTGTTTTTT
cdr3_aa: CASSLNPPGTSGRAVKGNGELFF

v_call: TRBV29-1
clone_size: .
d_call: .
j_call: TRBJ2-3
cdr3_nt: TGCAGCGTTGAAGGGGACCGTGCAGATACGCAGTATTTT
cdr3_aa: CSVEGDRADTQYF

v_call: TRBV4-1
clone_size: .
d_call: TRBD2
j_call: TRBJ2-7
cdr3_nt: TGCGCCAGCAGCCAAGATCGGGAGGACGAGCAGTACTTC
cdr3_aa: CASSQDREDEQYF

v_call: TRBV5-6
clone_size: .
d_call: .
j_call: TRBJ2-1
cdr3_nt: TGTGCCAGCAGCCTAGAGGACGGCGACAATGAGCAGTTCTTC
cdr3_aa: CASSLEDGDNEQFF

v_call: TRBV11-2
clone_size: .
d_call: TRBD2
j_call: TRBJ2-2
cdr3_nt: TGTGCCAGCATCCCTACCGGGAGGCGGTCCGGGGAGCTGTTTTTT
cdr3_aa: CASIPTGRRSGELFF

v_call: TRBV4-1
clone_size: .
d_call: .
j_call: TRBJ2-7
cdr3_nt: TGCGCCAGCAGCCAAGTTAGTGACGGCTCCTACGAGCAGTACTTC
cdr3_aa: CASSQVSDGSYEQYF

v_call: TRBV5-1
clone_size: .
d_call: TRBD1
j_call: TRBJ1-4
cdr3_nt: TGCGCCAGCAGCTTGGTGGGACAGAAGAATGAAAAACTGTTTTTT
cdr3_aa: CASSLVGQKNEKLFF

v_call: TRBV7-9
clone_size: .
d_call: TRBD2
j_call: TRBJ2-7
cdr3_nt: TGTGCCAGCAGCCTCCAGGGCGGGAGTCCCTATTACGAGCAGTACTTC
cdr3_aa: CASSLQGGSPYYEQYF

v_call: TRBV10-2
clone_size: .
d_call: .
j_call: TRBJ2-7
cdr3_nt: TGCGCCAGCAGTGATGGTTACGGGCAGGGGCTAAACTACGAGCAGTACTTC
cdr3_aa: CASSDGYGQGLNYEQYF

v_call: TRBV27
clone_size: .
d_call: TRBD2
j_call: TRBJ2-3
cdr3_nt: TGTGCCAGCAGCGGACTAGCGGGAGAGGGGGATACGCAGTATTTT
cdr3_aa: CASSGLAGEGDTQYF

v_call: TRBV7-9
clone_size: .
d_call: TRBD1
j_call: TRBJ1-1
cdr3_nt: TGTGCCATCCCAGCAAAGGGGTGGACAGGGCCAGGTGCCACTGAAGCTTTCTTT
cdr3_aa: CAIPAKGWTGPGATEAFF